The 17 T cell receptor beta chains given below trace back to one sample, sequenced in a study of blood T cell repertoires in COVID-19. Assay: immunoSEQ multiplex PCR; the TCRdb copy retains only in-frame clones and omits some. Found here are 150,000 to 200,000 clones, 75% to 85% of them singletons; the top ten hold roughly a sixth. Source material: PBMCs or T cells enriched from blood (not recorded which). These receptors were taken from a woman in her 50s with acute COVID-19.

The chain carries TRBV19 and TRBJ2-2; maybe TRBD1 (5 bases). There are 19 residues in the CDR3. V was trimmed by 6 bases and J by 4 bases, leaving 27 bases between them. Germline values: CDR1 LNHDA, CDR2 SQIVND (reference sequence). The CDR3 DNA sequence: TGTGCCAGTAGCGCAACTGCTACAGGTTGGTTCGGTCGCACCGGGGAGCTGTTTTTT. As protein: CASSATATGWFGRTGELFF.

V is TRBV28 and J is TRBJ1-6; 11 bases match TRBD1. Germline V lookup: CDR1 MDHEN, CDR2 SYDVKM. V trimming: 7 bases; J trimming: 9 bases; junction bases outside the gene matches: 8. This CDR3 has 15 residues. In DNA form, the CDR3 reads TGTGCCAGCATCCTCCCCGGGACAGGGGGTTCACCCCTCCACTTT. Protein product: CASILPGTGGSPLHF. Full variable domain (missing parts from reference TRBV28 and TRBJ1-6): DVKVTQSSRYLVKRTGEKVFLECVQDMDHENMFWYRQDPGLGLRLIYFSYDVKMKEKGDIPEGYSVSREKKERFSLILESASTNQTSMYLCASILPGTGGSPLHFGNGTRLTVT.

The V gene is TRBV7-2, the J gene TRBJ1-5; no reliable D call. Germline lookup yields CDR1 SGHTA and CDR2 FQGNSA. The CDR3 spans 12 residues. V gave up 1 base and J gave up 7 bases, with 5 bases separating them. DNA for the CDR3: TGTGCCAGCAGCTTAGTCATGCAGCCCCAGCATTTT. Its protein product is CASSLVMQPQHF.

V and J are TRBV2 and TRBJ2-5, with TRBD2 identical over 7 bases. After removal of 8 bases from V and 4 bases from J, the junction contained 10 bases not matched to a gene. This CDR3 region has 14 residues. Germline CDR1 and CDR2: SNHLY and FYNNEI. The DNA of the CDR3 is TGTGCCAGCTCCTCCTTGGGCGGGAGAGAGACCCAGTACTTC. Residues: CASSSLGGRETQYF.

The chain uses TRBV6-5 and TRBJ2-7; D is perhaps TRBD2 (5 bases). The CDR3 consists of 11 residues. V lost 6 bases to trimming and J lost 7 bases, with 10 bases between them. Germline CDR1 reads MNHEY; CDR2 reads SVGAGI. This chain's CDR3 is CASSQSGEQYV. Written as DNA, the CDR3 is TGTGCCAGCAGCCAGTCGGGGGAGCAGTACGTC.

The V and J genes are TRBV6-4 and TRBJ2-7, with D possibly being TRBD2 (5 bases). The V gene's germline CDR1 is MRHNA and CDR2 SNTAGT. CDR3 size: 12 residues. Between the trimmed V and J ends, which lost 3 bases and 3 bases, there was a span of 6 bases. The CDR3 DNA reads TGTGCCAGCAGTGAGGACTGCTACGAGCAGTACGTC. Translation: CASSEDCYEQYV.

This clone has only one observation. This chain links TRBV27 with TRBJ1-5; perhaps TRBD1 as D (5 bases). The CDR3 has 18 residues. V shed 5 bases and J shed 1 base, with 21 bases lying between them. The germline V gene has CDR1 MNHEY and CDR2 SMNVEV (reference sequence). CDR3 sequence: CASSPPPGVGGSNQPQHF. In nucleotides, the CDR3 is TGTGCCAGCAGTCCTCCCCCGGGGGTTGGAGGGAGCAATCAGCCCCAGCATTTT.

The V and J genes are TRBV28 and TRBJ1-2; no clear D gene. Germline V gene sequence: CDR1 MDHEN, CDR2 SYDVKM. The CDR3 length is 13 residues. Trimming left V 5 bases short and J 0 bases short, with 7 bases between. CDR3 nucleotides: TGTGCCAGCAGTACTCCCTCTAACTATGGCTACACCTTC. It codes for CASSTPSNYGYTF.

The chain employs TRBV10-3 and TRBJ1-6; D unresolved. V was clipped by 3 bases and J by 7 bases, with 7 bases between them. Per germline, CDR1 ENHRY and CDR2 SYGVKD. The CDR3 contains 13 residues. The CDR3 nucleotides read TGTGCCATCAGTGAACAGACCAATTCACCCCTCCACTTT. It codes for CAISEQTNSPLHF.

The CDR3 is CASSLGGSGNTIYF. CDR3 in DNA: TGCGCCAGCAGCCTAGGGGGTTCTGGAAACACCATATATTTT. This chain uses TRBV4-3 with TRBJ1-3; a weak D match, TRBD1 (6 bases). This CDR3 has 14 residues. The germline V and J ends were trimmed by 4 bases and 1 base, with 8 bases remaining between them. Germline loops: CDR1 LGHNA, CDR2 YSLEER.

The chain employs TRBV4-2 and TRBJ1-2; D gene uncertain. Trimming shortened V by 0 bases and J by 2 bases, and 10 bases separated the two germline ends. The CDR3 totals 15 residues. The germline V gene has CDR1 LGHNA and CDR2 YNFKEQ. CDR3 coding DNA: TGTGCCAGCAGCCAAGACATCACGGGAAACTATGGCTACACCTTC. This codes for CASSQDITGNYGYTF.

The count of this clone is one. The rearrangement links TRBV2 to TRBJ2-3, with TRBD2 identical over 13 bases. The germline gives CDR1 SNHLY, CDR2 FYNNEI. The CDR3 is 15 residues long. The trim removed 6 bases at V and 5 bases at J, leaving 5 bases unmatched. CDR3 residues: CASRWTSGGLDTQYF. In DNA form, the CDR3 reads TGTGCCAGCAGATGGACTAGCGGGGGTTTAGATACGCAGTATTTT. Complete variable domain (other parts from reference TRBV2 and TRBJ2-3): EPEVTQTPSHQVTQMGQEVILRCVPISNHLYFYWYRQILGQKVEFLVSFYNNEISEKSEIFDDQFSVERPDGSNFTLKIRSTKLEDSAMYFCASRWTSGGLDTQYFGPGTRLTVL.

The CDR3 sequence: CASSSEEDPSPTDTQYF. CDR3 DNA: TGTGCCAGCAGCTCGGAGGAGGACCCCTCCCCCACAGATACGCAGTATTTT. V and J are TRBV7-9 and TRBJ2-3, with TRBD2 as a possible D gene (5 bases). V lost 4 bases and J 2 bases, leaving 19 bases between the germline ends. The CDR3 has 17 amino acids. Germline V gives CDR1 SEHNR, CDR2 FQNEAQ (reference sequence).

The rearrangement joins TRBV4-1 to TRBJ1-2, with D maybe TRBD1 (6 bases). This CDR3 is built from 14 residues. Germline lookup yields CDR1 MGHRA and CDR2 YSYEKL. Trimming shortened V by 1 base and J by 2 bases, and 8 bases separated the two germline ends. The CDR3 DNA is TGCGCCAGCAGCCAAGCAGGGGCCAACTATGGCTACACCTTC. Residues: CASSQAGANYGYTF.

The rearrangement uses TRBV6-1 and TRBJ1-2; D is possibly TRBD1 (6 bases). Germline V gene sequence: CDR1 MNHNS, CDR2 SASEGT. The CDR3 runs 16 residues. The V and J ends lost 6 bases and 0 bases respectively, with 17 bases between them. CDR3 in amino acids: CASREPDRSTNYGYTF. For the CDR3, the DNA is TGTGCCAGCAGGGAACCAGACAGGTCCACTAACTATGGCTACACCTTC.

J is TRBJ1-2 and V is TRBV5-6; 11 bases align to TRBD1. The CDR3 spans 16 residues. The germline CDR1 and CDR2 sequences are SGHDT and YYEEEE. Unmatched junction bases numbered 9, after V lost 0 bases and J lost 8 bases. The CDR3 region is CASSLDTGQGARGYTF. CDR3 coding DNA: TGTGCCAGCAGCTTGGATACAGGACAGGGGGCGCGAGGCTACACCTTC.

The rearrangement links TRBV28 to TRBJ1-5; tentative D call: TRBD1 (6 bases). CDR1 and CDR2 (germline): MDHEN, SYDVKM. Trimming left V 6 bases short and J 0 bases short, with 18 bases between. This CDR3 spans 17 amino acids. The CDR3 region has the DNA TGTGCCAGCAGAGGTAACAGGGCTCGTTATAGCAATCAGCCCCAGCATTTT. Amino acids: CASRGNRARYSNQPQHF.